Following are 9 T cell receptor beta chains from one sample sequenced in a study of blood T cell repertoires in COVID-19 (TCRdb year 2020). The receptor library was made with the immunoSEQ multiplex PCR assay. Imported from immuneACCESS, the table was reduced by TCRdb to in-frame sequences with V and J called. These copies leave out some clones; in studies compared against another copy, an unresolved V gene accounts for under half, and the cause of the remainder is not known. Across this sample there are some 200,000 clones, with 85% to 90% seen only once. 4.5% to 7.5% of the sample rests with the top ten. The sequenced sample was peripheral blood. These receptors originate from a man older than 75 with acute or convalescent COVID-19.

This chain links TRBV19 with TRBJ2-2, with TRBD2 matching over 7 bases. From germline, CDR1 is LNHDA and CDR2 SQIVND (reference sequence). CDR3 length: 13 amino acids. V shed 6 bases and J 7 bases; nucleotides not matched to a gene: 5. CDR3 region: CASRLAAGGELFF. The CDR3 DNA sequence: TGTGCCAGTAGGCTAGCGGCGGGCGGGGAGCTGTTTTTT. Complete variable domain (other parts from reference TRBV19 and TRBJ2-2): DGGITQSPKYLFRKEGQNVTLSCEQNLNHDAMYWYRQDPGQGLRLIYYSQIVNDFQKGDIAEGYSVSREKKESFPLTVTSAQKNPTAFYLCASRLAAGGELFFGEGSRLTVL.

V usage is TRBV5-4 and J usage is TRBJ2-7; 10 nucleotides match TRBD1. CDR1 is SGHNT, CDR2 YYREEE, per germline (reference sequence). CDR3 length: 19 amino acids. V lost 4 bases and J lost 0; bases outside the gene matches: 16. CDR3 sequence: CASSPGAGTGAGSSYEQYV. The CDR3 region has the DNA TGTGCCAGCAGCCCAGGGGCCGGGACAGGGGCTGGAAGCTCCTACGAGCAGTACGTC.

The chain has TRBV19 and TRBJ2-7; 9 nucleotides agree with TRBD1. With 5 bases clipped from V and 3 bases from J, the junction kept 23 bases outside the gene matches. CDR1 and CDR2 (germline): LNHDA, SQIVND (reference sequence). The CDR3 is made up of 20 amino acids. CDR3 in DNA: TGTGCCAGTAGTGCGCCTGGCGGGACAGGGAAAAATTTTCTACTCTACGAGCAGTACTTC. Amino acids: CASSAPGGTGKNFLLYEQYF.

Only one count was recorded for this clone. This chain links TRBV5-8 with TRBJ1-5; possible D gene TRBD1, 6 bases. Germline V gives CDR1 SGHTS, CDR2 YDEGEE. The CDR3 runs 15 residues. V was trimmed by 1 base and J by 4 bases, leaving 12 bases between them. In nucleotides, the CDR3 is TGTGCCAGCAGCTTGTTACAGGGTAGTAATCAGCCCCAGCATTTT. This translates into CASSLLQGSNQPQHF.

The rearrangement links TRBV15 to TRBJ2-7, with D tentatively TRBD2 (5 bases). Per germline, CDR1 LNHNV and CDR2 YYDKDF (reference sequence). There are 14 residues in the CDR3. V lost 0 bases to trimming and J lost 3 bases, with 9 bases between them. In DNA, the CDR3 is TGTGCCACCAGCAGAGAGGGCGGAGGCTACGAGCAGTACTTC. Encoded protein: CATSREGGGYEQYF.

V usage is TRBV5-8 and J usage is TRBJ2-3; TRBD2 aligns across 14 bases. The CDR3 has 15 amino acids. CDR1 SGHTS and CDR2 YDEGEE come from the germline V gene. V lost 3 bases to trimming and J lost 8 bases; unmatched junction nucleotides: 5. CDR3 bases: TGTGCCAGCAGCTGGGGACTAGCGGGAGAGGGTACGCAGTATTTT. It yields the protein CASSWGLAGEGTQYF.

The chain recombines TRBV28 with TRBJ2-1; 9 positions match TRBD1. V lost 2 bases to trimming and J lost 10 bases; unmatched junction nucleotides: 12. Germline lookup yields CDR1 MDHEN and CDR2 SYDVKM. This CDR3 is 16 amino acids long. CDR3 DNA sequence: TGTGCCAGCAGTTTAATAACCGGACAGGGGAACGGGGAGCAGTTCTTC. It codes for CASSLITGQGNGEQFF.

The rearrangement links TRBV5-6 to TRBJ1-2; 7 bases agree with TRBD1. Germline values: CDR1 SGHDT, CDR2 YYEEEE. The V segment lost 1 base and the J segment 8 bases; nucleotides outside the gene matches: 5. The CDR3 extends over 13 amino acids. The CDR3 here is CASSLKGALGYTF. The DNA of the CDR3 is TGTGCCAGCAGCTTGAAGGGGGCGCTGGGCTACACCTTC. The full variable domain, rest sourced from reference TRBV5-6 and TRBJ1-2, is DAGVTQSPTHLIKTRGQQVTLRCSPKSGHDTVSWYQQALGQGPQFIFQYYEEEERQRGNFPDRFSGHQFPNYSSELNVNALLLGDSALYLCASSLKGALGYTFGSGTRLTVV.

The chain combines TRBV7-2 with TRBJ2-1; TRBD2 aligns across 9 bases. Germline values: CDR1 SGHTA, CDR2 FQGNSA. V lost 2 bases, J lost 6 bases, and 11 bases stayed unmatched. CDR3 length: 17 amino acids. The CDR3 sequence is CASSLKVGLAGSNEQFF. DNA for the CDR3: TGTGCCAGCAGCTTAAAAGTAGGCCTAGCGGGATCCAATGAGCAGTTCTTC. The full variable domain, with the rest looked up from reference TRBV7-2 and TRBJ2-1, is GAGVSQSPSNKVTEKGKDVELRCDPISGHTALYWYRQSLGQGLEFLIYFQGNSAPDKSGLPSDRFSAERTGGSVSTLTIQRTQQEDSAVYLCASSLKVGLAGSNEQFFGPGTRLTVL.